A selection of T cell receptor beta chains follows, all from one sample in a study of control samples from healthy donors and cancer patients. Only in-frame clones appear in the TCRdb table, and some are missing; sequencing was by immunoSEQ multiplex PCR. Of roughly 120,000 clones in the sample, around 90% were seen once. The specimen sequenced was blood. The receptor set was obtained from a man aged 50-60 years in good health. Both conserved end residues are part of each CDR3. The D gene is left open where the match is weak. Some rows have no size entry. The others give once, few or many, or a class for an expanded clone.

d_gene: TRBD1
v_gene: TRBV29-1
j_gene: TRBJ1-2
abundance: NA
CDR3nt: TGCAGCGTTGAAGCAGGGGGCGCCTCGGGCTACACCTTC
CDR3aa: CSVEAGGASGYTF

d_gene: TRBD1
v_gene: TRBV27
j_gene: TRBJ1-2
abundance: NA
CDR3nt: TGTGCCAGCAGCCCCGGGACAGGGGGGTGGAAGCATGGCTACACCTTC
CDR3aa: CASSPGTGGWKHGYTF

d_gene: NA
v_gene: TRBV5-1
j_gene: TRBJ1-5
abundance: NA
CDR3nt: TGCGCCAGCAGGGAGGGAACATATAGCAATCAGCCCCAGCATTTT
CDR3aa: CASREGTYSNQPQHF

d_gene: NA
v_gene: TRBV7-9
j_gene: TRBJ2-6
abundance: once
CDR3nt: TGTGCCAGCAGCACTCGGAGGACAGACCGAACGTCTGGGGCCAACGTCCTGACTTTC
CDR3aa: CASSTRRTDRTSGANVLTF

d_gene: NA
v_gene: TRBV19
j_gene: TRBJ1-1
abundance: NA
CDR3nt: TGTGCCATAGGCAGGGATTCCATGAACACTGAAGCTTTCTTT
CDR3aa: CAIGRDSMNTEAFF

d_gene: TRBD2
v_gene: TRBV29-1
j_gene: TRBJ2-7
abundance: NA
CDR3nt: TGCAGCGTTGAAGTGGGGTTACGGGGGGAGTACGAGCAGTACTTC
CDR3aa: CSVEVGLRGEYEQYF

d_gene: NA
v_gene: TRBV15
j_gene: TRBJ2-1
abundance: NA
CDR3nt: TGTGCCACCAGCAGGGTCGCCGCGACTAGGGGGCCTGAGCAGTTCTTC
CDR3aa: CATSRVAATRGPEQFF

d_gene: NA
v_gene: TRBV9
j_gene: TRBJ2-3
abundance: once
CDR3nt: TGTGCCAGCAGCGTAGTGCACAGGGAGACAGATACGCAGTATTTT
CDR3aa: CASSVVHRETDTQYF

d_gene: NA
v_gene: TRBV7-6
j_gene: TRBJ1-1
abundance: few
CDR3nt: TGTGCCAGCAGCCCTCGAAGAGGGATGAACACTGAAGCTTTCTTT
CDR3aa: CASSPRRGMNTEAFF

d_gene: TRBD1
v_gene: TRBV29-1
j_gene: TRBJ1-2
abundance: NA
CDR3nt: TGCAGCGCGTGGGACAGGGACTATGGCTACACCTTC
CDR3aa: CSAWDRDYGYTF

d_gene: NA
v_gene: TRBV6-2/TRBV6-3
j_gene: TRBJ1-2
abundance: NA
CDR3nt: TGTGCCAGCAGTTACTTAGGGGAGGACTATGGCTACACCTTC
CDR3aa: CASSYLGEDYGYTF

d_gene: NA
v_gene: TRBV19
j_gene: TRBJ2-3
abundance: NA
CDR3nt: TGTGCCAGTAGTATGGGCAGATTCACAGATACGCAGTATTTT
CDR3aa: CASSMGRFTDTQYF

d_gene: TRBD1
v_gene: TRBV3-1/TRBV3-2
j_gene: TRBJ1-2
abundance: NA
CDR3nt: TGTGCCAGCGGGACAGGGGTTGGGTATGGCTACACCTTC
CDR3aa: CASGTGVGYGYTF

d_gene: NA
v_gene: TRBV4-3
j_gene: TRBJ2-7
abundance: NA
CDR3nt: TGCGCCAGCAGCCAAGATAGGGGTTCCCCCTACGAGCAGTACTTC
CDR3aa: CASSQDRGSPYEQYF

d_gene: TRBD1
v_gene: TRBV4-3
j_gene: TRBJ2-5
abundance: NA
CDR3nt: TGCGCCAGCAGCCTTCGGACAGGTGGAGAGACCCAGTACTTC
CDR3aa: CASSLRTGGETQYF

d_gene: NA
v_gene: TRBV5-1
j_gene: TRBJ1-6
abundance: NA
CDR3nt: TGCGCCAGCAGCTTTGACAACTATAATTCACCCCTCCACTTT
CDR3aa: CASSFDNYNSPLHF

d_gene: NA
v_gene: TRBV9
j_gene: TRBJ2-3
abundance: NA
CDR3nt: TGTGCCAGCAGCGTCACCGAGCGCACAGATACGCAGTATTTT
CDR3aa: CASSVTERTDTQYF

d_gene: TRBD2
v_gene: TRBV7-9
j_gene: TRBJ2-7
abundance: few
CDR3nt: TGTGCCAGCAGCTTTCTTGGACTAGCGAGGAACGAGCAGTACTTC
CDR3aa: CASSFLGLARNEQYF

d_gene: NA
v_gene: TRBV18
j_gene: TRBJ1-6
abundance: NA
CDR3nt: TGTGCCAGCTCACCACCGGGGGGGAATTCACCCCTCCACTTT
CDR3aa: CASSPPGGNSPLHF

d_gene: NA
v_gene: TRBV5-6
j_gene: TRBJ2-1
abundance: NA
CDR3nt: TGTGCCAGCAGCTTCGCACTACCTCTGGATGAGCAGTTCTTC
CDR3aa: CASSFALPLDEQFF

d_gene: TRBD1
v_gene: TRBV6-5
j_gene: TRBJ1-1
abundance: NA
CDR3nt: TGTGCCAGCAGTCCGGGACAGGGGCCTCCTGAAGCTTTCTTT
CDR3aa: CASSPGQGPPEAFF

d_gene: NA
v_gene: TRBV19
j_gene: TRBJ2-2
abundance: NA
CDR3nt: TGTGCCAGTAGAAACACCGGGGAGCTGTTTTTT
CDR3aa: CASRNTGELFF

d_gene: NA
v_gene: TRBV6-2/TRBV6-3
j_gene: TRBJ1-1
abundance: NA
CDR3nt: TGTGCCAGCACTTACCCCTCGGAACCGAGTGGGCACACTGAAGCTTTCTTT
CDR3aa: CASTYPSEPSGHTEAFF

d_gene: NA
v_gene: TRBV6-5
j_gene: TRBJ1-5
abundance: NA
CDR3nt: TGTGCCAGCAGTTTAGGGTGGAATCAGCCCCAGCATTTT
CDR3aa: CASSLGWNQPQHF

d_gene: NA
v_gene: TRBV11-2
j_gene: TRBJ2-5
abundance: NA
CDR3nt: TGTGCCAGCAGCTTAGGTCGGTACCAAGAGACCCAGTACTTC
CDR3aa: CASSLGRYQETQYF

d_gene: NA
v_gene: TRBV2
j_gene: TRBJ1-6
abundance: NA
CDR3nt: TGTGCCAGCAGCCCTACAGACGCGTATAATTCACCCCTCCACTTT
CDR3aa: CASSPTDAYNSPLHF